The rows below give T cell receptor beta chains drawn from one sample of a study of tumor-infiltrating lymphocytes in oesophageal squamous cell carcinoma. TCRdb independently ran MiXCR on the PCR reads; one entry per CDR3 protein. The sample contains 10,000 to 15,000 distinct CDR3 sequences, about 53% of which appear only once. The sequencing sample was made of esophageal tumor tissue. The receptors were gathered from a male donor with esophageal squamous cell carcinoma. Both conserved end residues are trimmed from each CDR3. Fields, in order: CDR3 protein, clone size, D gene, V gene, J gene. The D gene is left open where the match is weak. Clone size is stated in some rows and not others, as once, few, many or a class when expanded.

CDR3: ASSLPAGDYNEQF; size: .; D: TRBD2; V: TRBV28; J: .
CDR3: ASSYSRTGSKEQF; size: .; D: .; V: TRBV6-5; J: TRBJ2-1
CDR3: ASSLDGQASYEQY; size: once; D: .; V: TRBV7-2; J: .
CDR3: ATSSRALETQY; size: .; D: .; V: TRBV15; J: TRBJ2-5
CDR3: ASSLGSGPLTDTQY; size: .; D: .; V: TRBV11-3; J: TRBJ2-3
CDR3: ATSDTRNLGLLN; size: .; D: .; V: TRBV24-1; J: TRBJ2-4
CDR3: ATSASDRGLTEAF; size: many; D: TRBD1; V: TRBV24-1; J: TRBJ1-1
CDR3: ASMQLAGGVETQY; size: many; D: TRBD2; V: TRBV28; J: TRBJ2-5
CDR3: ASSFNGQLQETQY; size: few; D: .; V: TRBV7-8; J: TRBJ2-5
CDR3: ASSSPGQSRPYEQY; size: medium-sized; D: TRBD1; V: TRBV28; J: TRBJ2-7